Below, 30 T cell receptor beta chains from the same sample are listed, as sequenced in a study of OX40 agonist ivuxolimab in advanced cancers. The library was generated by the immunoSEQ multiplex PCR assay. In TCRdb, the immuneACCESS table is reduced to in-frame sequences with V and J assigned. These tables do not hold every clone; where another copy was compared, an unresolved V gene accounts for under half, and the others remain unexplained. Within this sample are some 70,000 clones, with roughly 89% of them counted one time only. The ten largest clones represent approximately 0.99% of the sample. The specimen comprised CD4+ or CD8+ T cells sorted from blood, sampled in a trial of the OX40 agonist ivuxolimab. All receptors derive from an adult with an advanced solid tumor such as melanoma, head and neck, liver or kidney cancer.

The rearrangement joins TRBV18 to TRBJ1-1; D uncertain. CDR1 is KGHSH, CDR2 LQKENI, per germline. Trimming removed 5 bases from V and 1 base from J, with 5 bases in between. CDR3 length: 12 amino acids. The CDR3 region is CASSGRNTEAFF. CDR3 sequence (DNA): TGTGCCAGCTCAGGGAGGAACACTGAAGCTTTCTTT.

The rearrangement uses TRBV18 and TRBJ1-4; D gene uncertain. The germline V gene encodes CDR1 KGHSH and CDR2 LQKENI. This CDR3 is built from 13 residues. The V end was cut by 4 bases, the J end by 5 bases, with 8 bases between. In nucleotides, the CDR3 is TGTGCCAGCTCACAGGGTAACAATGAAAAACTGTTTTTT. Translating it yields CASSQGNNEKLFF.

A word on this clone: This may come from a read error, since a much larger clone is one base off. The chain recombines TRBV7-6 with TRBJ1-3; D is possibly TRBD1 (5 bases). V was cut by 6 bases and J by 0 bases, with 12 bases left in between. The CDR3 totals 15 residues. Germline CDR1 reads SGHVS; CDR2 reads FNYEAQ. CDR3 residues: CASSRDLYSGNTIYF. In DNA form, the CDR3 reads TGTGCCAGCAGTCGGGACTTATACTCTGGAAACACCATATATTTT. The variable domain in full, completed from reference TRBV7-6 and TRBJ1-3, reads GAGVSQSPRYKVTKRGQDVALRCDPISGHVSLYWYRQALGQGPEFLTYFNYEAQQDKSGLPNDRFSAERPEGSISTLTIQRTEQRDSAMYRCASSRDLYSGNTIYFGEGSWLTVV.

This rearrangement joins TRBV11-2 to TRBJ2-3; D is undetermined. Germline V gene sequence: CDR1 SGHAT, CDR2 FQNNGV. V was trimmed by 0 bases and J by 2 bases, leaving 9 bases between them. CDR3 length: 15 residues. CDR3: CASSLDSWPTDTQYF. CDR3 nucleotides: TGTGCCAGCAGCTTAGACAGTTGGCCCACAGATACGCAGTATTTT.

V gene TRBV6-6 combines with J gene TRBJ1-2; D is unclear. The CDR3 covers 14 residues. V gave up 0 bases and J gave up 1 base, with 6 bases separating them. The germline gives CDR1 MNHNY, CDR2 SVGAGI (reference sequence). The CDR3 here is CASSYSIGNYGYTF. CDR3 nucleotide sequence: TGTGCCAGCAGTTACTCGATAGGTAACTATGGCTACACCTTC.

This clone was seen only once. The chain joins TRBV7-2 to TRBJ2-5, with unresolved D. The CDR3 contains 14 residues. In germline, CDR1 is SGHTA, CDR2 FQGNSA. Trimming took 3 bases from V and 5 from J, leaving 13 bases between them. In nucleotides, the CDR3 is TGTGCCAGCAGCTTTTTTCTAGGCTCGGAGACCCAGTACTTC. Its translation is CASSFFLGSETQYF.

V usage is TRBV10-3 and J usage is TRBJ2-7; D is perhaps TRBD1 or TRBD2 (6 bases each). Trimming removed 5 bases from V and 3 bases from J, with 14 bases in between. The CDR3 consists of 14 residues. The germline V gene has CDR1 ENHRY and CDR2 SYGVKD. Here the CDR3 reads CAISQGTGIYEQYF. CDR3 nucleotides: TGTGCCATCAGTCAGGGGACTGGGATCTACGAGCAGTACTTC.

The V and J genes are TRBV5-1 and TRBJ1-2; perhaps TRBD1 as D (5 bases). CDR3 length: 15 residues. Trimming shortened V by 3 bases and J by 7 bases, and 19 bases separated the two germline ends. Per the germline V gene, CDR1 is SGHRS and CDR2 is YFSETQ. The CDR3 sequence: CASSYTGQAEGGYTF. In nucleotides, the CDR3 is TGCGCCAGCAGCTACACGGGGCAAGCCGAAGGTGGCTACACCTTC. Complete variable domain (other parts from reference TRBV5-1 and TRBJ1-2): KAGVTQTPRYLIKTRGQQVTLSCSPISGHRSVSWYQQTPGQGLQFLFEYFSETQRNKGNFPGRFSGRQFSNSRSEMNVSTLELGDSALYLCASSYTGQAEGGYTFGSGTRLTVV.

The chain recombines TRBV5-8 with TRBJ2-1; D possibly corresponds to TRBD2 (5 bases). The V and J ends lost 4 bases and 5 bases respectively, with 16 bases between them. CDR3 size: 15 residues. The germline gives CDR1 SGHTS, CDR2 YDEGEE. The CDR3 is CASSPYEGKHNEQFF. The CDR3 DNA reads TGTGCCAGCAGCCCATACGAGGGAAAGCACAATGAGCAGTTCTTC.

This chain connects TRBV27 to TRBJ2-1, with 8 nucleotides matching TRBD1. The CDR3 sequence is 15 residues long. With V trimmed by 5 bases and J by 7 bases, 10 bases remained unmatched. Germline CDR1 MNHEY, CDR2 SMNVEV (reference sequence). Here the CDR3 reads CASSPPGGWRNEQFF. The CDR3 DNA reads as TGTGCCAGCAGTCCCCCAGGGGGCTGGAGGAATGAGCAGTTCTTC.

The rearrangement links TRBV11-3 to TRBJ1-5; D is perhaps TRBD1 (5 bases). The germline V gene encodes CDR1 SGHNT and CDR2 YENEEA. Trimming took off 5 bases at V and 3 bases at J, with 20 bases between the two ends. The length of the CDR3 is 17 residues. This CDR3 reads CASSTNPGSGNNQPQHF. In DNA form, the CDR3 reads TGTGCCAGCAGCACTAACCCAGGGTCCGGCAACAATCAGCCCCAGCATTTT.

This clone has just one count. The V gene is TRBV4-1, the J gene TRBJ2-3; tentative D call: TRBD2 (6 bases). The CDR3 extends over 17 amino acids. The germline CDR1 and CDR2 sequences are MGHRA and YSYEKL. Trimming left V 4 bases short and J 5 bases short, with 22 bases between. CDR3 sequence: CASSLLPRLVVLDTQYF. The CDR3 nucleotides read TGCGCCAGCAGCCTCCTGCCGAGACTAGTAGTTCTAGATACGCAGTATTTT.

The gene calls are TRBV6-6 and TRBJ1-2, with 10 bases that match TRBD1. This CDR3 is built from 15 residues. Germline V gene sequence: CDR1 MNHNY, CDR2 SVGAGI (reference sequence). V lost 5 bases, J lost 5 bases, and 8 bases stayed unmatched. In DNA form, the CDR3 reads TGTGCCAGCAGTACTCGGGACAGGGGATCTTATGGCTACACCTTC. Translated: CASSTRDRGSYGYTF.

This chain joins TRBV6-1 and TRBJ1-1; TRBD1 is a possible D gene (6 bases). The CDR3 covers 13 residues. V lost 3 bases to trimming and J lost 2 bases, with 7 bases between them. Germline CDR1 and CDR2: MNHNS and SASEGT. CDR3: CASSEDRNTEAFF. In nucleotides, the CDR3 is TGTGCCAGCAGTGAGGACAGAAACACTGAAGCTTTCTTT.

The count of this clone is one. The chain links TRBV6-1 to TRBJ1-1; 9 nucleotides match TRBD1. The germline CDR1 and CDR2 sequences are MNHNS and SASEGT. The CDR3 sequence is 12 residues long. V lost 4 bases, J lost 8 bases, and 2 bases stayed unmatched. CDR3 sequence: CASSVGQGEAFF. As DNA, the CDR3 is TGTGCCAGCAGTGTTGGACAGGGGGAAGCTTTCTTT.

This clone appeared a few times. The chain links TRBV7-2 to TRBJ2-1; 10 nucleotides match TRBD2. Trimming at V came to 1 base and at J to 3 bases, leaving 6 bases not matched to a gene. The germline gives CDR1 SGHTA, CDR2 FQGNSA. This CDR3 comprises 17 residues. DNA for the CDR3: TGTGCCAGCAGCTTAGGAGCTAGCGGGGGCCGCTACAATGAGCAGTTCTTC. It encodes CASSLGASGGRYNEQFF.

This chain joins TRBV5-1 and TRBJ2-6; D might be TRBD1 or TRBD2, each matching 5 bases. The CDR3 extends over 18 amino acids. Germline CDR1 and CDR2: SGHRS and YFSETQ. V was shortened by 2 bases and J by 4 bases, with 19 bases between the two germline ends. The DNA of the CDR3 is TGCGCCAGCAGCTTCCAGGGTGGGGTTTCGGGAGGGGCCAACGTCCTGACTTTC. The encoded protein is CASSFQGGVSGGANVLTF.

This chain connects TRBV15 to TRBJ2-1; 7 bases fit TRBD2. V lost 1 base to trimming and J lost 8 bases; unmatched junction nucleotides: 17. CDR3 length equals 18 residues. The germline gives CDR1 LNHNV, CDR2 YYDKDF (reference sequence). In DNA, the CDR3 is TGTGCCACCAGCAGAGGCATACAAGCAGGGAGGGCCTTAGATGAGCAGTTCTTC. It is translated as CATSRGIQAGRALDEQFF.

The table lists this clone with a count of one. The chain employs TRBV14 and TRBJ2-2; D is unclear. There are 16 residues in the CDR3. Germline V gives CDR1 SGHDN, CDR2 FVKESK. Trimming removed 1 base at V and 2 bases at J, with 11 bases between. The CDR3 DNA is TGTGCCAGCAGCCAAGGGATGAGGAGTAACACCGGGGAGCTGTTTTTT. Residues: CASSQGMRSNTGELFF.

The chain recombines TRBV18 with TRBJ2-7; D assignment may be TRBD1 or TRBD2 (5 bases each). V was clipped by 3 bases and J by 2 bases, with 14 bases between them. Germline loops: CDR1 KGHSH, CDR2 LQKENI. CDR3 length: 15 residues. The CDR3 reads CASSPAGTVAYEQYF. CDR3 nucleotide sequence: TGTGCCAGCTCACCGGCCGGGACGGTAGCCTACGAGCAGTACTTC.

J is TRBJ1-2 and V is TRBV5-5; D gene uncertain. Trimming took off 1 base at V and 7 bases at J, with 2 bases between the two ends. Germline V gene data show CDR1 as SGHKS and CDR2 as YYEKEE (reference sequence). The CDR3 runs 10 residues. The CDR3 DNA reads as TGTGCCAGCAGCTTGAGTGGCTACACCTTC. Protein sequence: CASSLSGYTF.

The V gene is TRBV6-5, the J gene TRBJ2-1, with 7 bases fitting TRBD2. Germline values: CDR1 MNHEY, CDR2 SVGAGI. The CDR3 has 12 amino acids. The V and J ends lost 5 bases and 15 bases, in that order; junction bases with no gene match: 10. DNA for the CDR3: TGTGCCAGCAGTCGCTCTAGCGGACCTCGGTTCTTC. This translates into CASSRSSGPRFF.

The gene calls are TRBV5-1 and TRBJ2-6; D is undetermined. Germline lookup yields CDR1 SGHRS and CDR2 YFSETQ. V was clipped by 3 bases and J by 0 bases, with 7 bases between them. This CDR3 has 15 residues. The CDR3 reads CASSSGNSGANVLTF. The CDR3 DNA is TGCGCCAGCAGCTCAGGAAACTCTGGGGCCAACGTCCTGACTTTC.

The chain uses TRBV30 and TRBJ2-5; 8 nucleotides match TRBD2. Trimming removed 3 bases from V and 2 bases from J; junction bases left unmatched: 5. CDR3 length: 14 amino acids. Germline V gene data show CDR1 as GTSNPN and CDR2 as SVGIG (reference sequence). The DNA of the CDR3 is TGTGCCTGGAGAGGGCCGGGGGGGCAAGAGACCCAGTACTTC. Protein: CAWRGPGGQETQYF.

The rearrangement uses TRBV5-4 and TRBJ2-1; 7 positions agree with TRBD1. CDR1 is SGHNT and CDR2 is YYREEE in the germline V gene (reference sequence). V was pared by 6 bases and J by 4 bases, with 10 bases of the junction left unmatched. The CDR3 contains 15 residues. CDR3 nucleotide sequence: TGTGCCAGCAATAAACCGGGACAGTCTTACAATGAGCAGTTCTTC. This codes for CASNKPGQSYNEQFF. The whole variable domain, remainder taken from reference TRBV5-4 and TRBJ2-1, is ETGVTQSPTHLIKTRGQQVTLRCSSQSGHNTVSWYQQALGQGPQFIFQYYREEENGRGNFPPRFSGLQFPNYSSELNVNALELDDSALYLCASNKPGQSYNEQFFGPGTRLTVL.

This rearrangement joins TRBV11-2 to TRBJ1-1; 11 bases are a match to TRBD1. Germline V gene sequence: CDR1 SGHAT, CDR2 FQNNGV. This CDR3 has 15 residues. V dropped 3 bases and J dropped 2; count of bases not matched to a gene: 2. CDR3 residues: CASSFRTGGNTEAFF. In DNA, the CDR3 is TGTGCCAGCAGCTTCAGGACAGGGGGCAACACTGAAGCTTTCTTT.

V usage is TRBV6-1 and J usage is TRBJ2-7; D is possibly TRBD1 (6 bases). Trimming removed 8 bases at V and 4 bases at J, with 12 bases between. CDR1 and CDR2 from the germline V gene are MNHNS and SASEGT. The CDR3 is 12 amino acids. The CDR3 nucleotides are TGTGCCAGCGAACAGGGACGGTACGAGCAGTACTTC. It codes for CASEQGRYEQYF.

V and J are TRBV19 and TRBJ1-5; maybe TRBD1 (6 bases). Per the germline V gene, CDR1 is LNHDA and CDR2 is SQIVND (reference sequence). With 1 base removed from V and 1 base from J, the gap between germline ends came to 14 bases. This CDR3 has 17 amino acids. CDR3 coding DNA: TGTGCCAGTAGTATAGCACAGGGCCCCGCAAGCAATCAGCCCCAGCATTTT. Its translation: CASSIAQGPASNQPQHF. The full variable domain, its missing parts supplied by reference TRBV19 and TRBJ1-5, is DGGITQSPKYLFRKEGQNVTLSCEQNLNHDAMYWYRQDPGQGLRLIYYSQIVNDFQKGDIAEGYSVSREKKESFPLTVTSAQKNPTAFYLCASSIAQGPASNQPQHFGDGTRLSIL.

This clone was recorded only once. This chain uses TRBV4-1 with TRBJ1-3; D perhaps matches TRBD1 (5 bases). CDR3 length: 14 residues. Trimming removed 3 bases from V and 0 bases from J, with 6 bases in between. Per germline, CDR1 MGHRA and CDR2 YSYEKL. This CDR3 is CASSQDISGNTIYF. DNA of the CDR3: TGCGCCAGCAGCCAGGACATCTCTGGAAACACCATATATTTT.

In DNA form, the CDR3 reads TGTGCCAGCAGCCCTCGGACAGGGGAGGGCAGTCAGCCCCAGCATTTT. It specifies CASSPRTGEGSQPQHF. This chain connects TRBV7-8 to TRBJ1-5; 9 bases agree with TRBD1. The CDR3 contains 16 residues. J lost 6 bases, V lost 5 bases, and 11 bases had no gene match. Germline V gene sequence: CDR1 SGHVS, CDR2 FQNEAQ.